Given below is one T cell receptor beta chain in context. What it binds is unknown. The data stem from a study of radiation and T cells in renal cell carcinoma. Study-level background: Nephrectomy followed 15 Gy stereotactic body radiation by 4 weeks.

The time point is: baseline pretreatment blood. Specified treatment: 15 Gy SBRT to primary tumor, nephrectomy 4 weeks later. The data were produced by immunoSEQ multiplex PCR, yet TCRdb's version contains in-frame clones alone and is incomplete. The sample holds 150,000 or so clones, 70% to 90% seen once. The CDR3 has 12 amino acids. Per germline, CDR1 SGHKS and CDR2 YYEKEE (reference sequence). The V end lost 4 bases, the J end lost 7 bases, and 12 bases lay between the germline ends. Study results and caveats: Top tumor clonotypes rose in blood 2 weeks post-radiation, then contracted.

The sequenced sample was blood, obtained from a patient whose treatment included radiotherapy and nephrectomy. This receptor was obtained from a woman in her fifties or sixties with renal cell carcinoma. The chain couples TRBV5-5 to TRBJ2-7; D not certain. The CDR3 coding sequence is TGTGCCAGCAGCGTTCCTGAGGAGGAGCAGTACTTC. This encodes CASSVPEEEQYF. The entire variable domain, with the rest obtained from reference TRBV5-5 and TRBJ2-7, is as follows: DAGVTQSPTHLIKTRGQQVTLRCSPISGHKSVSWYQQVLGQGPQFIFQYYEKEERGRGNFPDRFSARQFPNYSSELNVNALLLGDSALYLCASSVPEEEQYFGPGTRLTVT.